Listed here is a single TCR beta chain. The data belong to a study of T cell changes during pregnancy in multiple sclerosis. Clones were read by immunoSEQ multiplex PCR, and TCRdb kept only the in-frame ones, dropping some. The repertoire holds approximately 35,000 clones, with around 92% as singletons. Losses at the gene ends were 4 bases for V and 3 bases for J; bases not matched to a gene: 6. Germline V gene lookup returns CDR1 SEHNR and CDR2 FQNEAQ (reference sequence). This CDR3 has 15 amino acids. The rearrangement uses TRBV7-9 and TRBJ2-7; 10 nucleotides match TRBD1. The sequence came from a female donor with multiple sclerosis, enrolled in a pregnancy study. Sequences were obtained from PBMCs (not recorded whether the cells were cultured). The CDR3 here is CASSSWRDRGYEQYF. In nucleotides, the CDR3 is TGTGCCAGCAGCTCCTGGAGGGACAGGGGCTACGAGCAGTACTTC.